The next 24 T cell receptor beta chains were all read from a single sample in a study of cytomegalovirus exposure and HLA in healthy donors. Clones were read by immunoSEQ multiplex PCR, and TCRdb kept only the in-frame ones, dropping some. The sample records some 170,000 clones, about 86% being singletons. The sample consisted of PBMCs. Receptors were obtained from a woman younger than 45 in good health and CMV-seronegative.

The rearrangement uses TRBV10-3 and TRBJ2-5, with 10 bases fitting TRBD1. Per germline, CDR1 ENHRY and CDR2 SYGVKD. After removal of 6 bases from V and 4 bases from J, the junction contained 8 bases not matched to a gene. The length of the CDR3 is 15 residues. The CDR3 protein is CAISRTGGALETQYF. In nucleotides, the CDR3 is TGTGCCATCAGCCGGACAGGGGGAGCTTTAGAGACCCAGTACTTC.

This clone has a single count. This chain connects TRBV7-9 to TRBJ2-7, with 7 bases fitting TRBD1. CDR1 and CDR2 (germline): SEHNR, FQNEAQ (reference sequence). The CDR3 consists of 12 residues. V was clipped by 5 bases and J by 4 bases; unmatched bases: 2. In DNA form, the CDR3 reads TGTGCCAGCAGCCGGGGACAGTACGAGCAGTACTTC. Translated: CASSRGQYEQYF.

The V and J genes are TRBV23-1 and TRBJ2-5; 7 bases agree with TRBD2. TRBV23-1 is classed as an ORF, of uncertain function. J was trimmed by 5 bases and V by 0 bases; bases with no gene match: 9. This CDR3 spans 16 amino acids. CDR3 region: CASSQSRREPRETQYF. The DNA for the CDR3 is TGCGCCAGCAGTCAATCGCGGCGGGAGCCTCGGGAGACCCAGTACTTC.

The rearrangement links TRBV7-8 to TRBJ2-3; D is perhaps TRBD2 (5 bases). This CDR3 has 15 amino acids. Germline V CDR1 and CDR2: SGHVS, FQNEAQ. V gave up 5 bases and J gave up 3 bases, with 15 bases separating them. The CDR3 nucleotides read TGTGCCAGCAGCCCGGTGCGGACTTGGACAGATACGCAGTATTTT. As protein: CASSPVRTWTDTQYF.

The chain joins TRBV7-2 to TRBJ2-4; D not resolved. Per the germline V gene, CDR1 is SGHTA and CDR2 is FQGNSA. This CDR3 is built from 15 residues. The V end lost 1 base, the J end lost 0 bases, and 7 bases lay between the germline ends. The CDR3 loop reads CASSLGLIAKNIQYF. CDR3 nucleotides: TGTGCCAGCAGCTTAGGGCTCATAGCCAAAAACATTCAGTACTTC.

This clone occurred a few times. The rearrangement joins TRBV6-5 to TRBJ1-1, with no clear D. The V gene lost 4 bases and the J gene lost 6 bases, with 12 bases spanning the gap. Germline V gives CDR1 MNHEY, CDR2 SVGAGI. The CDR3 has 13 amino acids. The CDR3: CASSSDRYSEAFF. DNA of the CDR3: TGTGCCAGCAGTTCTGATCGTTACTCTGAAGCTTTCTTT.

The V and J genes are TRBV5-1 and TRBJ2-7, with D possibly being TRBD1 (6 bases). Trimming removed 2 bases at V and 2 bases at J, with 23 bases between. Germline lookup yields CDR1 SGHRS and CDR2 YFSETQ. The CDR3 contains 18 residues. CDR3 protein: CASSFRAETSRGTYEQYF. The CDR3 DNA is TGCGCCAGCAGCTTCCGAGCGGAAACTAGTAGGGGGACCTACGAGCAGTACTTC.

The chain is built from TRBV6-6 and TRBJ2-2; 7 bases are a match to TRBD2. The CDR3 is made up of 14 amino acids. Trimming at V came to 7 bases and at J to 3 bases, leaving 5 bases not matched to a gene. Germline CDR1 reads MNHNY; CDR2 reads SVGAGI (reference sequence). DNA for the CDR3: TGTGCCAGCACCGCGAGCGGGGACACCGGGGAGCTGTTTTTT. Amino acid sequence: CASTASGDTGELFF.

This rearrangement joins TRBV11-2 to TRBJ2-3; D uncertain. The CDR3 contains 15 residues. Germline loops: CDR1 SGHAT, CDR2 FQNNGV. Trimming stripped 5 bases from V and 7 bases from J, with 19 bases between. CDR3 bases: TGTGCCAGCAGCCCTAGTGCCAAGTGGTTGTATACGCAGTATTTT. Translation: CASSPSAKWLYTQYF.

CDR3 in amino acids: CASSLEGAYEQYF. The CDR3 nucleotides are TGTGCCAGCAGCTTAGAGGGGGCCTACGAGCAGTACTTC. V usage is TRBV7-6 and J usage is TRBJ2-7, with D possibly TRBD1 on 6 matching bases. The V end lost 1 base, the J end lost 2 bases, and 6 bases lay between the germline ends. The germline V gene encodes CDR1 SGHVS and CDR2 FNYEAQ. This CDR3 has 13 amino acids.

In DNA, the CDR3 is TGTGCCAGCAGCCTAAGACAGGCCGCTTCTGACTACACCTTC. Translated: CASSLRQAASDYTF. The chain joins TRBV13 to TRBJ1-2, with TRBD1 as a possible D gene (6 bases). The CDR3 extends over 14 amino acids. V shed 5 bases and J shed 10 bases, with 20 bases lying between them. Germline V gene sequence: CDR1 PRHDT, CDR2 FYEKMQ (reference sequence).

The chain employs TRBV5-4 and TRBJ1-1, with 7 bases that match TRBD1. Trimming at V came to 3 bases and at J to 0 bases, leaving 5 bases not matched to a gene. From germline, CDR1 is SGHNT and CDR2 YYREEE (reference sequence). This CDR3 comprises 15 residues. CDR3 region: CASSSKQGLNTEAFF. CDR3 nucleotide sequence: TGTGCCAGCAGCTCCAAACAGGGGTTGAACACTGAAGCTTTCTTT. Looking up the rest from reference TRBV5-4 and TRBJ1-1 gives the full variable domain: ETGVTQSPTHLIKTRGQQVTLRCSSQSGHNTVSWYQQALGQGPQFIFQYYREEENGRGNFPPRFSGLQFPNYSSELNVNALELDDSALYLCASSSKQGLNTEAFFGQGTRLTVV.

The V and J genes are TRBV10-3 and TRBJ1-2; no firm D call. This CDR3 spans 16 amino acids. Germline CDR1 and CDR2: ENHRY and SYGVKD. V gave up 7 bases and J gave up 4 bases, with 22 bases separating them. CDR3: CAITDELNLRRYGYTF. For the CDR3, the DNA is TGTGCCATCACTGACGAGTTAAACCTCCGCCGCTATGGCTACACCTTC.

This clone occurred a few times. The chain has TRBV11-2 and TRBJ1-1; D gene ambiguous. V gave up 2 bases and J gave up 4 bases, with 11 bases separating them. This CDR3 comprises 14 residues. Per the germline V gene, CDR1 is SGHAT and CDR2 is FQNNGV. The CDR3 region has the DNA TGTGCCAGCAGCTTACACCCGGCAGGCACTGAAGCTTTCTTT. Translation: CASSLHPAGTEAFF.

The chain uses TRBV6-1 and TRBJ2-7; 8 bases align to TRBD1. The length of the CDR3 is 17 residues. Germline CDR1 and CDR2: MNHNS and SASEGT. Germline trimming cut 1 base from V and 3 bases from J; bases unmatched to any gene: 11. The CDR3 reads CASSEDQPTGVGYEQYF. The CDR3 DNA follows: TGTGCCAGCAGTGAAGACCAACCGACAGGGGTCGGCTACGAGCAGTACTTC.

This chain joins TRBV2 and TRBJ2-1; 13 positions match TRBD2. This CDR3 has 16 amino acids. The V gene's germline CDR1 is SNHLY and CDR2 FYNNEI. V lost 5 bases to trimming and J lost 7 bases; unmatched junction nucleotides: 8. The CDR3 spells CASSRRTSGGGNEQFF. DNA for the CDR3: TGTGCCAGCAGTCGTAGGACTAGCGGGGGAGGGAATGAGCAGTTCTTC.

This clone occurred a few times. As DNA, the CDR3 is TGTGCCAGCAGCTCCGTCGGTACGGGAGAGCAGTACTTC. Its protein product is CASSSVGTGEQYF. The rearrangement uses TRBV7-8 and TRBJ2-7; possible D gene TRBD2, 5 bases. The CDR3 runs to 13 residues. V gave up 4 bases and J gave up 7 bases, with 14 bases separating them. From germline, CDR1 is SGHVS and CDR2 FQNEAQ.

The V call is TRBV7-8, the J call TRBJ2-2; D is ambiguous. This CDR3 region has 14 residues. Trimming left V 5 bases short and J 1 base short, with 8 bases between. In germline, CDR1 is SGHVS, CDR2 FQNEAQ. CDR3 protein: CASSLGGNTGELFF. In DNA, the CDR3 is TGTGCCAGCAGCCTCGGCGGGAACACCGGGGAGCTGTTTTTT.

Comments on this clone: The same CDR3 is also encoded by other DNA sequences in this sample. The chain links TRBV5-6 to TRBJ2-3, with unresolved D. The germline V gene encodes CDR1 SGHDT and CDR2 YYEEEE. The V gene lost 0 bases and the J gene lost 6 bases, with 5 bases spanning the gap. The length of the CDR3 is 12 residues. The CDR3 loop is CASSLGGDTQYF. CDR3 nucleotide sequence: TGTGCCAGCAGCTTGGGTGGGGATACGCAGTATTTT.

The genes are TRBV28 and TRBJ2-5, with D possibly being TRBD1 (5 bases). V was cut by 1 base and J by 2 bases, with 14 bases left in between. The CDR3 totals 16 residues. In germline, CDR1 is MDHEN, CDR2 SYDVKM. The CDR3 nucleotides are TGTGCCAGCAGTTTATCCCCTGACAGAAATCAAGAGACCCAGTACTTC. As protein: CASSLSPDRNQETQYF.

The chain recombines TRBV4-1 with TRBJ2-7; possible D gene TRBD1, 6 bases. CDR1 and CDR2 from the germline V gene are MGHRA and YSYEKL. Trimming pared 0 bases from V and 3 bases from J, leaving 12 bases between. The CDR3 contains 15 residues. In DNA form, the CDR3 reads TGCGCCAGCAGCCAAGACGGCAGGGGTTTCTACGAGCAGTACTTC. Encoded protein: CASSQDGRGFYEQYF.

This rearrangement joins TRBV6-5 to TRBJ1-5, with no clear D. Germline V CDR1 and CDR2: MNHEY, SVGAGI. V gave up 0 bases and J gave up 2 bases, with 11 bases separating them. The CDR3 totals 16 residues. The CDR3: CASSYSHRGGNQPQHF. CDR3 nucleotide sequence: TGTGCCAGCAGTTACTCCCATCGGGGAGGCAATCAGCCCCAGCATTTT.

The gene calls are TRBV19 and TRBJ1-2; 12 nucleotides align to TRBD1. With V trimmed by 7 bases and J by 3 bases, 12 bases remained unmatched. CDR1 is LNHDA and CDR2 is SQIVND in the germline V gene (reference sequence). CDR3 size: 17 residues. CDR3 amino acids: CASTGSGTGGQYYGYTF. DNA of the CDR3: TGTGCCAGTACCGGATCCGGGACAGGGGGCCAGTACTATGGCTACACCTTC.

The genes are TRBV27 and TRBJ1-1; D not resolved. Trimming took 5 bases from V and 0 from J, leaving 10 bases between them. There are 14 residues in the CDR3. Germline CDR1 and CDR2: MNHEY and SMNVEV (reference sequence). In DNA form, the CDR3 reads TGTGCCAGCAGTCCGAGGGTCCTGAACACTGAAGCTTTCTTT. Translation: CASSPRVLNTEAFF.